This is a list of T cell receptor beta chains from one sample in a study of T cells after yellow fever vaccination. TCRdb reprocessed the 5' RACE reads with MiXCR, giving one entry per CDR3 protein. Among 300,000 or so distinct CDR3 sequences listed, 3% to 4.5% were seen once. Sequencing used PBMCs, obtained 5 days after the yellow fever booster vaccination. The source is a man between 18 and 35 years old who received the YFV17D yellow fever vaccine. The CDR3 runs from the conserved cysteine through the conserved F or W. A D gene is named only where the DNA matches it firmly. Only part of the rows carry a size: once, few, many, or a class if the clone is expanded.

d_call: TRBD1; j_call: TRBJ2-5; clone_size: -; v_call: TRBV29-1; cdr3_aa: CSGARTGAETQYF; cdr3_nt: TGCAGCGGTGCCCGGACAGGGGCAGAGACCCAGTACTTC
d_call: TRBD1; j_call: TRBJ2-1; clone_size: many; v_call: TRBV7-2; cdr3_aa: CASSPDRVGNEQFF; cdr3_nt: TGTGCCAGCAGCCCGGACAGGGTAGGCAATGAGCAGTTCTTC
d_call: -; j_call: TRBJ1-5; clone_size: -; v_call: TRBV7-2; cdr3_aa: CASSSRGGHQPQHF; cdr3_nt: TGTGCCAGCAGCTCCCGAGGGGGGCATCAGCCCCAGCATTTT
d_call: TRBD1; j_call: TRBJ2-2; clone_size: many; v_call: TRBV7-2; cdr3_aa: CASTRTGTYAGELFF; cdr3_nt: TGTGCCAGCACCCGGACAGGGACGTACGCCGGGGAGCTGTTTTTT
d_call: TRBD1; j_call: TRBJ1-3; clone_size: -; v_call: TRBV12-3/TRBV12-4; cdr3_aa: CASSPGQSRNTIYF; cdr3_nt: TGTGCCAGCAGTCCGGGACAGTCGAGAAACACCATATATTTT
d_call: -; j_call: TRBJ1-4; clone_size: many; v_call: TRBV12-3/TRBV12-4; cdr3_aa: CASASTLRGISTNEKLFF; cdr3_nt: TGTGCCAGCGCCTCGACTTTGAGGGGGATTTCAACTAATGAAAAACTGTTTTTT
d_call: TRBD1; j_call: TRBJ2-5; clone_size: few; v_call: TRBV25-1; cdr3_aa: CASSEIGTDQETQYF; cdr3_nt: TGTGCCAGCAGTGAGATCGGGACAGATCAAGAGACCCAGTACTTC
d_call: -; j_call: TRBJ1-6; clone_size: few; v_call: TRBV20-1; cdr3_aa: CSASETGLLYNSPLHF; cdr3_nt: TGCAGTGCTAGCGAGACGGGACTGCTCTATAATTCACCCCTCCACTTT
d_call: TRBD2; j_call: TRBJ2-1; clone_size: -; v_call: TRBV20-1; cdr3_aa: CSARDLAGAVGNEQFF; cdr3_nt: TGCAGTGCTAGAGACCTAGCGGGGGCTGTTGGGAATGAGCAGTTCTTC
d_call: TRBD2; j_call: TRBJ2-3; clone_size: -; v_call: TRBV5-1; cdr3_aa: CASGLSGGSTDTQYF; cdr3_nt: TGCGCCAGCGGACTTAGCGGGGGGAGCACAGATACGCAGTATTTT
d_call: -; j_call: TRBJ1-2; clone_size: many; v_call: TRBV9; cdr3_aa: CASSPPGALGYGYTF; cdr3_nt: TGTGCCAGCAGCCCCCCCGGGGCTCTAGGCTATGGCTACACCTTC
d_call: -; j_call: TRBJ1-2; clone_size: -; v_call: TRBV5-1; cdr3_aa: CASSLVTGNYGYTF; cdr3_nt: TGCGCCAGCAGCTTGGTAACGGGGAACTATGGCTACACCTTC
d_call: -; j_call: TRBJ2-1; clone_size: -; v_call: TRBV11-3; cdr3_aa: CASSSQGNLYNEQFF; cdr3_nt: TGTGCCAGCAGCTCTCAGGGGAACTTGTACAATGAGCAGTTCTTC
d_call: -; j_call: TRBJ1-3; clone_size: many; v_call: TRBV12-3/TRBV12-4; cdr3_aa: CASSFRGISGNTIYF; cdr3_nt: TGTGCCAGCAGTTTCCGGGGCATCTCTGGAAACACCATATATTTT
d_call: TRBD1; j_call: TRBJ1-2; clone_size: -; v_call: TRBV7-9; cdr3_aa: CASSFPDRAGYTF; cdr3_nt: TGTGCCAGCAGCTTTCCGGACAGGGCCGGCTACACCTTC
d_call: TRBD2; j_call: TRBJ2-1; clone_size: many; v_call: TRBV20-1; cdr3_aa: CSARAGSGGYDNEQFF; cdr3_nt: TGCAGTGCTAGAGCGGGAAGCGGGGGGTATGACAATGAGCAGTTCTTC
d_call: TRBD1; j_call: TRBJ1-5; clone_size: many; v_call: TRBV7-6; cdr3_aa: CASSLQTGDQPQHF; cdr3_nt: TGTGCCAGCAGCTTACAAACAGGGGATCAGCCCCAGCATTTT
d_call: -; j_call: TRBJ1-1; clone_size: many; v_call: TRBV7-9; cdr3_aa: CASSLGGALGAEAFF; cdr3_nt: TGTGCCAGCAGCTTAGGAGGGGCTCTGGGGGCTGAAGCTTTCTTT
d_call: -; j_call: TRBJ2-2; clone_size: few; v_call: TRBV6-2/TRBV6-3; cdr3_aa: CASRYRAGELFF; cdr3_nt: TGTGCCAGCAGATACAGGGCCGGGGAGCTGTTTTTT
d_call: TRBD1; j_call: TRBJ2-1; clone_size: few; v_call: TRBV7-9; cdr3_aa: CASSSGTGPHNEQFF; cdr3_nt: TGTGCCAGCAGCTCTGGGACAGGGCCCCACAATGAGCAGTTCTTC
d_call: TRBD1; j_call: TRBJ1-4; clone_size: -; v_call: TRBV28; cdr3_aa: CASSTPRTGGEKLFF; cdr3_nt: TGTGCCAGCAGTACGCCGAGGACAGGAGGTGAAAAACTGTTTTTT
d_call: -; j_call: TRBJ2-3; clone_size: -; v_call: TRBV4-1; cdr3_aa: CASSLTGPKGDTQYF; cdr3_nt: TGCGCCAGCAGCCTAACTGGGCCTAAGGGAGATACGCAGTATTTT
d_call: -; j_call: TRBJ1-1; clone_size: -; v_call: TRBV10-3; cdr3_aa: CAISDDRAEAFF; cdr3_nt: TGTGCCATCAGTGATGATAGAGCCGAAGCTTTCTTT
d_call: TRBD1; j_call: TRBJ1-6; clone_size: -; v_call: TRBV6-6; cdr3_aa: CASRPGQGESPLHF; cdr3_nt: TGTGCCAGTAGGCCGGGACAGGGTGAATCACCCCTCCACTTT
d_call: TRBD1; j_call: TRBJ2-5; clone_size: -; v_call: TRBV28; cdr3_aa: CASTRTGSETQYF; cdr3_nt: TGTGCCAGCACTAGGACAGGGTCAGAGACCCAGTACTTC
d_call: -; j_call: TRBJ2-1; clone_size: few; v_call: TRBV24-1; cdr3_aa: CATSGGSGGGEGNEQFF; cdr3_nt: TGTGCCACCAGTGGGGGGTCTGGGGGGGGCGAAGGCAATGAGCAGTTCTTC
d_call: -; j_call: TRBJ2-7; clone_size: -; v_call: TRBV7-2; cdr3_aa: CASSDGRVYEQYF; cdr3_nt: TGTGCCAGCAGCGACGGCAGGGTGTACGAGCAGTACTTC
d_call: -; j_call: TRBJ2-5; clone_size: -; v_call: TRBV7-9; cdr3_aa: CASSLAPGTQQETQYF; cdr3_nt: TGTGCCAGCAGCTTAGCCCCCGGGACTCAGCAAGAGACCCAGTACTTC
d_call: -; j_call: TRBJ2-2; clone_size: -; v_call: TRBV4-3; cdr3_aa: CASSREPGTGELFF; cdr3_nt: TGCGCCAGCAGCCGAGAGCCTGGAACCGGGGAGCTGTTTTTT
d_call: TRBD2; j_call: TRBJ2-1; clone_size: -; v_call: TRBV20-1; cdr3_aa: CSARGPTSGVYNEQFF; cdr3_nt: TGCAGTGCTAGAGGCCCGACTAGCGGGGTCTACAATGAGCAGTTCTTC
d_call: -; j_call: TRBJ2-1; clone_size: many; v_call: TRBV5-1; cdr3_aa: CASSPNQGRSYNEQFF; cdr3_nt: TGCGCCAGCAGCCCGAATCAGGGGCGCTCCTACAATGAGCAGTTCTTC
d_call: -; j_call: TRBJ2-7; clone_size: many; v_call: TRBV20-1; cdr3_aa: CSASSSPLQPSYEQYF; cdr3_nt: TGCAGTGCTAGCTCTTCCCCTTTGCAACCTTCCTACGAGCAGTACTTC
d_call: TRBD1; j_call: TRBJ1-1; clone_size: -; v_call: TRBV12-3/TRBV12-4; cdr3_aa: CASNHPPTGVVLPAVITEAFF; cdr3_nt: TGTGCCAGCAATCACCCACCGACAGGGGTGGTCCTACCAGCCGTGATCACTGAAGCTTTCTTT
d_call: -; j_call: TRBJ1-1; clone_size: many; v_call: TRBV5-1; cdr3_aa: CASSLEGWAEAFF; cdr3_nt: TGCGCCAGCAGTCTAGAAGGTTGGGCTGAAGCTTTCTTT
d_call: -; j_call: TRBJ1-1; clone_size: many; v_call: TRBV28; cdr3_aa: CASSSQGQRVYTEAFF; cdr3_nt: TGTGCCAGCAGTTCCCAGGGGCAGAGAGTTTACACTGAAGCTTTCTTT
d_call: -; j_call: TRBJ2-2; clone_size: -; v_call: TRBV29-1; cdr3_aa: CSAHPNTGELFF; cdr3_nt: TGCAGCGCCCACCCGAACACCGGGGAGCTGTTTTTT
d_call: -; j_call: TRBJ1-2; clone_size: -; v_call: TRBV20-1; cdr3_aa: CSARASWAYGYTF; cdr3_nt: TGCAGTGCTAGGGCCTCTTGGGCCTATGGCTACACCTTC
d_call: -; j_call: TRBJ2-3; clone_size: -; v_call: TRBV28; cdr3_aa: CASSSTYKASTDTQYF; cdr3_nt: TGTGCCAGCAGTTCGACCTATAAGGCGAGCACAGATACGCAGTATTTT
d_call: -; j_call: TRBJ2-3; clone_size: -; v_call: TRBV18; cdr3_aa: CASSPRVTGTDTQYF; cdr3_nt: TGTGCCAGCTCACCAAGAGTTACGGGGACAGATACGCAGTATTTT
d_call: TRBD1; j_call: TRBJ1-3; clone_size: -; v_call: TRBV5-5; cdr3_aa: CASSLGQGILTGNTIYF; cdr3_nt: TGTGCCAGCAGCCTGGGACAGGGAATACTTACTGGAAACACCATATATTTT
d_call: -; j_call: TRBJ2-3; clone_size: -; v_call: TRBV7-2; cdr3_aa: CASSLEGPPTDTQYF; cdr3_nt: TGTGCCAGCAGCTTAGAGGGGCCTCCCACAGATACGCAGTATTTT
d_call: -; j_call: TRBJ1-5; clone_size: few; v_call: TRBV12-3/TRBV12-4; cdr3_aa: CASSPRVNQPQHF; cdr3_nt: TGTGCCAGCAGCCCAAGGGTGAATCAGCCCCAGCATTTT
d_call: -; j_call: TRBJ1-5; clone_size: few; v_call: TRBV12-3/TRBV12-4; cdr3_aa: CASSFEPQEPQHF; cdr3_nt: TGTGCCAGCTCCTTTGAGCCTCAAGAGCCCCAGCATTTT
d_call: -; j_call: TRBJ1-2; clone_size: -; v_call: TRBV12-3/TRBV12-4; cdr3_aa: CASSSQAGTYGYTF; cdr3_nt: TGTGCCAGCAGTTCCCAGGCAGGAACCTATGGCTACACCTTC
d_call: -; j_call: TRBJ1-2; clone_size: -; v_call: TRBV7-9; cdr3_aa: CASSRLGADGYTF; cdr3_nt: TGTGCCAGCAGCCGCCTGGGAGCGGATGGCTACACCTTC
d_call: -; j_call: TRBJ2-7; clone_size: many; v_call: TRBV7-7; cdr3_aa: CASSSGIGEQYF; cdr3_nt: TGTGCCAGCAGCTCAGGGATCGGCGAGCAGTACTTC
d_call: -; j_call: TRBJ2-7; clone_size: many; v_call: TRBV20-1; cdr3_aa: CSARRGQISYEQYF; cdr3_nt: TGCAGTGCGAGACGTGGCCAGATCTCCTACGAGCAGTACTTC
d_call: -; j_call: TRBJ1-2; clone_size: -; v_call: TRBV7-2; cdr3_aa: CASSYRAKHGYTF; cdr3_nt: TGTGCCAGCAGCTACAGGGCGAAACATGGCTACACCTTC
d_call: -; j_call: TRBJ2-7; clone_size: -; v_call: TRBV29-1; cdr3_aa: CSVQATSGQYF; cdr3_nt: TGCAGCGTGCAGGCCACGTCGGGGCAGTACTTC
d_call: TRBD1; j_call: TRBJ1-5; clone_size: -; v_call: TRBV18; cdr3_aa: CASSPTGTGSNQPQHF; cdr3_nt: TGTGCCAGCTCACCAACCGGGACAGGGAGCAATCAGCCCCAGCATTTT
d_call: TRBD2; j_call: TRBJ2-5; clone_size: -; v_call: TRBV6-5; cdr3_aa: CASSYILADQETQYF; cdr3_nt: TGTGCCAGCAGTTACATCCTAGCGGACCAAGAGACCCAGTACTTC
d_call: -; j_call: TRBJ2-3; clone_size: -; v_call: TRBV18; cdr3_aa: CASSPGGQPSTDTQYF; cdr3_nt: TGTGCCAGCTCACCAGGGGGTCAGCCTAGCACAGATACGCAGTATTTT
d_call: -; j_call: TRBJ1-6; clone_size: few; v_call: TRBV6-5; cdr3_aa: CASSTGISPLHF; cdr3_nt: TGTGCCAGCAGTACAGGGATTTCACCCCTCCACTTT
d_call: -; j_call: TRBJ2-3; clone_size: -; v_call: TRBV7-2; cdr3_aa: CASSSEPQGWTDTQYF; cdr3_nt: TGTGCCAGCAGCTCCGAACCCCAGGGATGGACAGATACGCAGTATTTT